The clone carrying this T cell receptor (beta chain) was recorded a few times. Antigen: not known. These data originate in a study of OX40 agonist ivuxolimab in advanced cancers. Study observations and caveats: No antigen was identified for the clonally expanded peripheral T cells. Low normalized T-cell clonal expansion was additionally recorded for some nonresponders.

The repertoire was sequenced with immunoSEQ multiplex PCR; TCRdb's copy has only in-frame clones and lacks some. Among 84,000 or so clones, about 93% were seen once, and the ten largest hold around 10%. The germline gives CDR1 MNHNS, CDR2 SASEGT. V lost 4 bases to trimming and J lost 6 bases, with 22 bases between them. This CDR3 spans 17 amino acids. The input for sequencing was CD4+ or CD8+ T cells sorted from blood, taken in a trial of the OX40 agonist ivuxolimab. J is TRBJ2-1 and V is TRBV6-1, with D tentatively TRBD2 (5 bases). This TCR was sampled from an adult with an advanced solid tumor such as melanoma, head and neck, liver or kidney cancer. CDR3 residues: CASSALFYSGGGNEQFF. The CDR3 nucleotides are TGTGCCAGCAGTGCACTCTTTTACTCCGGAGGTGGCAATGAGCAGTTCTTC.